This TCR beta chain was identified during a study of T-cell reconstitution after alpha-beta-depleted transplantation in children. Unique molecular identifiers were built into the TCRbeta library. TCRdb re-analysed the PCR reads in MiXCR, keeping a single row per CDR3 protein. In the table there are roughly 610,000 distinct CDR3 sequences, 10% to 13% of which are singletons. This sequence originates from a human donor who donated a stem cell graft to a child with acute myeloid leukemia. Sequencing used PBMCs from the stem cell graft donor, obtained from the stem cell graft.

The CDR3 region has the DNA TGTGCCAGCAGTTACCCCCTGAAGGGCGCTGTTCAGAGCCACCAAGAGACCCAGTACTTC. This codes for CASSYPLKGAVQSHQETQYF. The chain links TRBV6-2 or TRBV6-3 to TRBJ2-5, with D unresolved. Germline V gene sequence: CDR1 MNHEY, CDR2 SVGEGT. CDR3 length equals 20 residues. V was cut by 2 bases and J by 0 bases, with 25 bases left in between.